This T cell receptor (beta chain) was observed in a study of blood T cell repertoires in COVID-19. About the research overall: Samples came from the United States, Italy and Spain, spanning acute and convalescent COVID-19.

Across roughly 25 US areas, participants ranged in age from 18 to 89 years. The CDR3 loop spans 14 amino acids. From germline, CDR1 is GTSNPN and CDR2 SVGIG (reference sequence). Trimming left V 1 base short and J 0 bases short, with 6 bases between. In the original analysis: Reference gene primer amplification gave estimated nucleated cell counts. The data were produced by immunoSEQ multiplex PCR, yet TCRdb's version contains in-frame clones alone and is incomplete. V, J and clone size derive from that table, while D and trimming were established from the DNA sequence. This sample has around 220,000 clones; 87% occur once, and the top ten carry more than 5%.

The chain employs TRBV30 and TRBJ2-2; D not certain. The sample taken for sequencing was PBMCs or T cells enriched from blood (not recorded which). This TCR was recovered from a woman under 40 with acute COVID-19. The CDR3 DNA sequence: TGTGCCTGGAGTGCACTATCGAACACCGGGGAGCTGTTTTTT. Protein product: CAWSALSNTGELFF. The full variable domain, completed using reference TRBV30 and TRBJ2-2, is SQTIHQWPATLVQPVGSPLSLECTVEGTSNPNLYWYRQAAGRGLQLLFYSVGIGQISSEVPQNLSASRPQDRQFILSSKKLLLSDSGFYLCAWSALSNTGELFFGEGSRLTVL.